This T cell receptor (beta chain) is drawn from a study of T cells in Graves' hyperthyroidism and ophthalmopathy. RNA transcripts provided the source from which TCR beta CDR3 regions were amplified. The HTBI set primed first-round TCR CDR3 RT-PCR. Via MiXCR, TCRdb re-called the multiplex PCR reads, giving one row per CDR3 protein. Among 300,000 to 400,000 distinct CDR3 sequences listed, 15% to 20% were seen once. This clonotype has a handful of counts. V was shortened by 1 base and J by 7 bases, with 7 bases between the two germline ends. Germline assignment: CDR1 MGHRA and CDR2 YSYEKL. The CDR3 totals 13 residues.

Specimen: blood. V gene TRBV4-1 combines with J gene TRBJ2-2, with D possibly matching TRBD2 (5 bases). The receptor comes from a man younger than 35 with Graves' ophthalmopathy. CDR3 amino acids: CASSQVGDGELFF. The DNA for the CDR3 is TGCGCCAGCAGCCAAGTCGGGGACGGGGAGCTGTTTTTT.